One sample yielded the 31 T cell receptor beta chains listed below, sequenced in a study of OX40 agonist ivuxolimab in advanced cancers. Assay: immunoSEQ multiplex PCR; the TCRdb copy retains only in-frame clones and omits some. There are tens of thousands of clones in the sample; around four fifths occur only once, and approximately 3% lies in the top ten. Sequences were derived from CD4+ or CD8+ T cells sorted from blood, sampled in a trial of the OX40 agonist ivuxolimab. These receptors originate from an adult with an advanced solid tumor such as melanoma, head and neck, liver or kidney cancer.

This clone is a singleton in its sample. The chain links TRBV7-3 to TRBJ2-2, with 8 bases matching TRBD1. Germline-derived CDR1 and CDR2 are SGHTA and FQGTGA. The CDR3 is 15 residues long. Germline trimming cut 5 bases from V and 5 bases from J; bases unmatched to any gene: 7. The CDR3: CASSRRQGATGELFF. CDR3 bases: TGTGCCAGCAGCCGCAGGCAGGGGGCAACCGGGGAGCTGTTTTTT.

The chain has TRBV29-1 and TRBJ2-7, with D perhaps TRBD2 (7 bases). CDR1 is SQVTM and CDR2 is ANQGSEA in the germline V gene. There are 12 residues in the CDR3. The V end lost 4 bases, the J end lost 4 bases, and 11 bases lay between the germline ends. The CDR3 here is CSVARGGYEQYF. In nucleotides, the CDR3 is TGCAGCGTTGCAAGGGGGGGGTACGAGCAGTACTTC.

This clone came up a few times. The V call is TRBV9, the J call TRBJ1-2; TRBD1 is a possible D gene (6 bases). Germline V lookup: CDR1 SGDLS, CDR2 YYNGEE. V lost 0 bases to trimming and J lost 3 bases, with 12 bases between them. The CDR3 spans 15 residues. CDR3 DNA: TGTGCCAGCAGCGTAGGGGGGGCAGGAGACTATGGCTACACCTTC. It encodes CASSVGGAGDYGYTF. The full variable domain, with the rest looked up from reference TRBV9 and TRBJ1-2, is DSGVTQTPKHLITATGQRVTLRCSPRSGDLSVYWYQQSLDQGLQFLIQYYNGEERAKGNILERFSAQQFPDLHSELNLSSLELGDSALYFCASSVGGAGDYGYTFGSGTRLTVV.

The chain uses TRBV11-3 and TRBJ2-5, with a possible D match to TRBD2 (6 bases). Between the trimmed V and J ends, which lost 5 bases and 2 bases, there was a span of 9 bases. The germline V gene encodes CDR1 SGHNT and CDR2 YENEEA. The CDR3 length is 13 residues. Here the CDR3 reads CASSRDLQETQYF. CDR3 DNA sequence: TGTGCCAGCAGCCGGGACTTGCAAGAGACCCAGTACTTC.

V usage is TRBV7-9 and J usage is TRBJ1-2; D is unresolved. V was trimmed by 6 bases and J by 0 bases, leaving 14 bases between them. Germline V CDR1 and CDR2: SEHNR, FQNEAQ (reference sequence). CDR3 length: 15 amino acids. This CDR3 is CASRPSGGSNYGYTF. CDR3 nucleotides: TGTGCCAGCAGACCGAGTGGCGGCTCTAACTATGGCTACACCTTC.

This chain connects TRBV28 to TRBJ1-4, with D unresolved. The germline CDR1 and CDR2 sequences are MDHEN and SYDVKM. This CDR3 spans 13 amino acids. V was cut by 4 bases and J by 8 bases, with 11 bases left in between. The CDR3 nucleotides are TGTGCCAGCAGTTCCCCTACTGGGGAAAAACTGTTTTTT. Protein product: CASSSPTGEKLFF. The full variable domain, completed using reference TRBV28 and TRBJ1-4, is DVKVTQSSRYLVKRTGEKVFLECVQDMDHENMFWYRQDPGLGLRLIYFSYDVKMKEKGDIPEGYSVSREKKERFSLILESASTNQTSMYLCASSSPTGEKLFFGSGTQLSVL.

This clone has a handful of counts. CDR3 sequence reads: CASCRLAGGTGANVLTF. CDR3 sequence (DNA): TGTGCCAGCTGTCGACTAGCGGGGGGGACTGGGGCCAACGTCCTGACTTTC. The chain couples TRBV5-4 to TRBJ2-6; 14 nucleotides align to TRBD2. The V gene end was trimmed by 7 bases and the J gene end by 2 bases; junction bases not matched to a gene: 5. Germline V gene data show CDR1 as SGHNT and CDR2 as YYREEE (reference sequence). The CDR3 is 17 amino acids. Filled out from reference TRBV5-4 and TRBJ2-6, the complete variable domain reads ETGVTQSPTHLIKTRGQQVTLRCSSQSGHNTVSWYQQALGQGPQFIFQYYREEENGRGNFPPRFSGLQFPNYSSELNVNALELDDSALYLCASCRLAGGTGANVLTFGAGSRLTVL.

This rearrangement joins TRBV4-3 to TRBJ2-7; no firm D call. Looked up from germline, CDR1 is LGHNA and CDR2 is YSLEER. The CDR3 consists of 14 residues. V was cut by 3 bases and J by 5 bases, with 14 bases left in between. The CDR3 bases are TGCGCCAGCAGCCAGACGAGAGGTTCCCACGAGCAGTACTTC. It is translated as CASSQTRGSHEQYF.

The chain uses TRBV6-6 and TRBJ1-2, with 7 bases matching TRBD1. V trimming: 5 bases; J trimming: 5 bases; junction bases outside the gene matches: 8. Germline V lookup: CDR1 MNHNY, CDR2 SVGAGI (reference sequence). The CDR3 runs 14 residues. CDR3 nucleotides: TGTGCCAGCAGTGGGACAGATTATATATATGGCTACACCTTC. Translated: CASSGTDYIYGYTF.

This chain joins TRBV7-6 and TRBJ2-3; D remains ambiguous. CDR3 length: 14 amino acids. V lost 2 bases and J lost 1, with 7 bases in between. Per germline, CDR1 SGHVS and CDR2 FNYEAQ. In nucleotides, the CDR3 is TGTGCCAGCAGCTTAATAGCTGGCACAGATACGCAGTATTTT. It is translated as CASSLIAGTDTQYF.

CDR3 bases: TGCGCCAGCAGCCAGCGGGGGGCAGGTTACGAGCAGTACTTC. This sequence encodes CASSQRGAGYEQYF. V and J are TRBV4-3 and TRBJ2-7; TRBD2 agrees at 8 bases. Looked up from germline, CDR1 is LGHNA and CDR2 is YSLEER. Germline trimming cut 3 bases from V and 4 bases from J; bases unmatched to any gene: 5. The CDR3 covers 14 residues.

This clone was found once. The chain combines TRBV7-6 with TRBJ2-7; possible D gene TRBD1, 6 bases. V gave up 6 bases and J gave up 5 bases, with 17 bases separating them. The CDR3 has 14 residues. Germline-derived CDR1 and CDR2 are SGHVS and FNYEAQ. The CDR3 DNA is TGTGCCAGCAGTCCAGACAGGACCCCGAACGAGCAGTACTTC. This codes for CASSPDRTPNEQYF.

V and J are TRBV7-3 and TRBJ2-7, with no clear D. V lost 2 bases and J 3 bases, leaving 8 bases between the germline ends. The CDR3 length is 13 residues. In germline, CDR1 is SGHTA, CDR2 FQGTGA. The CDR3: CASSLSSGYEQYF. The CDR3, as DNA: TGTGCCAGCAGCTTATCGTCCGGCTACGAGCAGTACTTC.

The rearrangement uses TRBV4-1 and TRBJ2-7, with 9 bases that match TRBD1. V lost 3 bases and J lost 3; bases outside the gene matches: 12. The CDR3 runs to 17 residues. Germline values: CDR1 MGHRA, CDR2 YSYEKL. The CDR3 reads CASSHDGLGQGVYEQYF. In DNA, the CDR3 is TGCGCCAGCAGCCACGACGGGTTGGGACAGGGAGTCTACGAGCAGTACTTC.

The rearrangement links TRBV15 to TRBJ1-2; tentatively, D is TRBD1 (5 bases). There are 17 residues in the CDR3. Germline V lookup: CDR1 LNHNV, CDR2 YYDKDF (reference sequence). The V gene lost 4 bases and the J gene lost 2 bases, with 20 bases spanning the gap. CDR3 in amino acids: CATSNRLGGGFNYGYTF. CDR3 in DNA: TGTGCCACCAGCAACCGTCTGGGGGGGGGTTTCAACTATGGCTACACCTTC.

J is TRBJ2-3 and V is TRBV4-1, with D perhaps assigned TRBD1 or TRBD2 (5 bases each). The V and J ends lost 0 bases and 8 bases respectively, with 9 bases between them. Looked up from germline, CDR1 is MGHRA and CDR2 is YSYEKL. This CDR3 region has 13 residues. The CDR3 DNA reads as TGCGCCAGCAGCCAAGAGGGACCTGGTACGCAGTATTTT. Translating it yields CASSQEGPGTQYF.

This chain links TRBV4-1 with TRBJ1-3; D is ambiguous. V gave up 2 bases and J gave up 1 base, with 9 bases separating them. The germline gives CDR1 MGHRA, CDR2 YSYEKL. This CDR3 has 15 residues. CDR3 loop: CASSQNQASGNTIYF. CDR3 sequence (DNA): TGCGCCAGCAGCCAAAATCAGGCTTCTGGAAACACCATATATTTT.

This chain links TRBV9 with TRBJ2-1; TRBD2 agrees at 9 bases. Germline CDR1 is SGDLS and CDR2 is YYNGEE. V lost 0 bases to trimming and J lost 6 bases; unmatched junction nucleotides: 4. The CDR3 has 15 amino acids. As DNA, the CDR3 is TGTGCCAGCAGCGTAGAACTAGCGGGCCCCAATGAGCAGTTCTTC. Residues: CASSVELAGPNEQFF.

This clone was picked up a small number of times. This CDR3 is CASSLGQGSQPQHF. CDR3 bases: TGTGCCAGCAGTCTTGGACAGGGAAGTCAGCCCCAGCATTTT. The V and J genes are TRBV6-5 and TRBJ1-5; TRBD1 matches 8 bases. From germline, CDR1 is MNHEY and CDR2 SVGAGI. The CDR3 has 14 residues. Germline trimming cut 5 bases from V and 6 bases from J; bases unmatched to any gene: 6.

The rearrangement joins TRBV6-6 to TRBJ2-1; perhaps TRBD1 as D (6 bases). Trimming took 11 bases from V and 10 from J, leaving 18 bases between them. CDR3 length: 12 residues. CDR1 is MNHNY, CDR2 SVGAGI, per germline (reference sequence). CDR3 nucleotide sequence: TGTGCCGCAGCGATGGGGGCGAGGGAGCAGTTCTTC. Its protein is CAAAMGAREQFF.

The gene calls are TRBV10-3 and TRBJ1-2; D unresolved. The germline gives CDR1 ENHRY, CDR2 SYGVKD. The CDR3 contains 13 residues. V lost 4 bases to trimming and J lost 3 bases, with 9 bases between them. The CDR3 DNA reads TGTGCCATCAGTGCAAGGGAAGACTATGGCTACACCTTC. Encoded protein: CAISAREDYGYTF.

The chain has TRBV6-6 and TRBJ2-7; TRBD2 is a possible D gene (5 bases). Germline assignment: CDR1 MNHNY and CDR2 SVGAGI (reference sequence). Trimming removed 8 bases from V and 6 bases from J, with 11 bases in between. The CDR3 runs to 11 residues. The CDR3 is CASSTRSEQYF. Here the CDR3 DNA reads TGTGCCAGCTCAACTAGGAGCGAGCAGTACTTC.

The genes are TRBV7-2 and TRBJ2-7; no reliable D call. This CDR3 is built from 13 residues. V shed 6 bases and J shed 0 bases, with 9 bases lying between them. The V gene's germline CDR1 is SGHTA and CDR2 FQGNSA. The CDR3: CASRPRSSYEQYF. Written as DNA, the CDR3 is TGTGCCAGCAGACCACGGAGCTCCTACGAGCAGTACTTC.

The rearrangement uses TRBV7-6 and TRBJ2-1, with D perhaps matching TRBD1 (6 bases). Trimming cost V 4 bases and J 7 bases, with 8 bases left between them. In germline, CDR1 is SGHVS, CDR2 FNYEAQ. The CDR3 is made up of 12 amino acids. CDR3 amino acids: CASSSGVNEQFF. The CDR3 coding sequence is TGTGCCAGCAGCTCAGGGGTGAATGAGCAGTTCTTC.

This chain joins TRBV10-3 and TRBJ1-1; D is unclear. Germline V gives CDR1 ENHRY, CDR2 SYGVKD. V was trimmed by 6 bases and J by 0 bases, leaving 11 bases between them. CDR3 length equals 14 residues. The CDR3 DNA is TGTGCCATCAGCCTCAGTTATTTGAACACTGAAGCTTTCTTT. The encoded protein is CAISLSYLNTEAFF.

The chain is built from TRBV2 and TRBJ2-3; 7 bases line up with TRBD1. The trim removed 4 bases at V and 6 bases at J, leaving 4 bases unmatched. The CDR3 loop spans 13 amino acids. Germline CDR1 reads SNHLY; CDR2 reads FYNNEI. CDR3 region: CASSVGGRDTQYF. The CDR3 DNA reads as TGTGCCAGCAGTGTAGGGGGCAGGGATACGCAGTATTTT.

This clone was counted a few times. The chain has TRBV5-4 and TRBJ1-1; D is unclear. Germline values: CDR1 SGHNT, CDR2 YYREEE (reference sequence). V lost 3 bases and J lost 5, with 17 bases in between. The CDR3 covers 15 residues. Written as DNA, the CDR3 is TGTGCCAGCAGCTCCCGAGGACGGACGGGGACTGAAGCTTTCTTT. This codes for CASSSRGRTGTEAFF.

The genes are TRBV6-5 and TRBJ1-1; TRBD1 is a possible D gene (6 bases). The CDR3 contains 15 residues. Trimming took 6 bases from V and 1 from J, leaving 15 bases between them. Germline CDR1 is MNHEY and CDR2 is SVGAGI. CDR3 bases: TGTGCCAGCAGAAAACTCGGACAGACGAACACTGAAGCTTTCTTT. As protein: CASRKLGQTNTEAFF.

The chain employs TRBV5-1 and TRBJ1-1; D gene ambiguous. Looked up from germline, CDR1 is SGHRS and CDR2 is YFSETQ. V was trimmed by 4 bases and J by 4 bases, leaving 17 bases between them. The CDR3 spans 15 residues. The CDR3: CASSPAPVGGTEAFF. The CDR3 coding sequence is TGCGCCAGCAGCCCAGCCCCGGTAGGAGGCACTGAAGCTTTCTTT.

The rearrangement joins TRBV14 to TRBJ2-5; D is undetermined. The J call may be mistaken, given a closer DNA end match to TRBJ2-7. The CDR3 consists of 15 residues. Germline V lookup: CDR1 SGHDN, CDR2 FVKESK. CDR3 sequence: CASSQVGWGSYEQYF. CDR3 coding DNA: TGTGCCAGCAGCCAAGTTGGGTGGGGCTCCTACGAGCAGTACTTC.

Remarks on this clone: Other nucleotide sequences from this sample produce the same CDR3. The chain links TRBV5-1 to TRBJ2-1, with 8 bases fitting TRBD2. V trimming: 4 bases; J trimming: 0 bases; junction bases outside the gene matches: 3. This CDR3 spans 15 amino acids. Per germline, CDR1 SGHRS and CDR2 YFSETQ. In DNA, the CDR3 is TGCGCCAGCAGCGCCGGGACTAGCTCCTACAATGAGCAGTTCTTC. It yields the protein CASSAGTSSYNEQFF.